The T cell receptor (beta chain) under discussion was sequenced for a study of technical replicates of blood from a few donors. Data came from immunoSEQ multiplex PCR; TCRdb stores just in-frame clones and leaves some out. The data show 84,000 or so clones, around 94% seen once. Germline V gene sequence: CDR1 SGHTA, CDR2 FQGTGA. The CDR3 spans 16 residues. V dropped 1 base and J dropped 1; count of bases not matched to a gene: 6. The receptor was derived from a human donor in good health. The sequencing input was T cells isolated from PBMCs. This chain joins TRBV7-3 and TRBJ1-2; TRBD1 matches 7 bases. CDR3: CASSLNPGQYNYGYTF. Here the CDR3 DNA reads TGTGCCAGCAGCTTAAACCCGGGACAGTATAACTATGGCTACACCTTC.